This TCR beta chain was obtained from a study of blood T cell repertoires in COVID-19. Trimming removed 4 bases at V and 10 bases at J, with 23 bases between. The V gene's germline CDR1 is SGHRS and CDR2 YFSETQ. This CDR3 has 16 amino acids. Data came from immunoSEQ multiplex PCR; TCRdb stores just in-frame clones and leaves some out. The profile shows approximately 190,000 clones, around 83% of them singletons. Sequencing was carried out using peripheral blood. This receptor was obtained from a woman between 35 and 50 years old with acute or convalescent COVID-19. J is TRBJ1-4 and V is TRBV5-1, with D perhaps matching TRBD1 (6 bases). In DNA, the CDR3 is TGCGCCAGCAGCCAGGAAGGACAGCCCTCGTTCGCAAAACTGTTTTTT. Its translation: CASSQEGQPSFAKLFF.